These 25 T cell receptor beta chains originate from one sample sequenced in a study of human T cells and chemical hapten exposure. TCRdb re-analysed the RACE reads in MiXCR, keeping a single row per CDR3 protein. This table holds 180,000 or so distinct CDR3 sequences, about a fifth found once. Indicated time point: patch test 1, 2 weeks after DPC sensitization. Sample treatment: therapeutic diphenylcyclopropenone sensitization with weekly scalp DPC. The material was whole blood, obtained in connection with sensitization to the hapten diphenylcyclopropenone (DPC). Every receptor here comes from a woman aged 50 to 60 with alopecia areata. Some clones in this sample may be carry-over from other donors' samples.

The CDR3 loop reads CASIPREGLYNEQFF. The DNA of the CDR3 is TGTGCCAGTATACCGCGGGAGGGCCTTTACAATGAGCAGTTCTTC. This chain joins TRBV7-2 and TRBJ2-1, with 9 bases lining up with TRBD2. CDR3 size: 15 residues. CDR1 is SGHTA and CDR2 is FQGNSA in the germline V gene. Trimming cost V 9 bases and J 4 bases; bases outside gene matches: 10. The whole variable domain, filled in from reference TRBV7-2 and TRBJ2-1, reads GAGVSQSPSNKVTEKGKDVELRCDPISGHTALYWYRQSLGQGLEFLIYFQGNSAPDKSGLPSDRFSAERTGGSVSTLTIQRTQQEDSAVYLCASIPREGLYNEQFFGPGTRLTVL.

Ten or more counts support this clonotype. The rearrangement links TRBV10-3 to TRBJ2-3, with D tentatively TRBD1 (6 bases). V lost 2 bases and J 0 bases, leaving 12 bases between the germline ends. Germline V lookup: CDR1 ENHRY, CDR2 SYGVKD. The length of the CDR3 is 16 residues. The CDR3 nucleotides read TGTGCCATCAGTGAGGGAGGACAGTCTAGCACAGATACGCAGTATTTT. Protein: CAISEGGQSSTDTQYF.

The table lists this clonotype with a few counts. The chain combines TRBV29-1 with TRBJ2-2, with 7 bases that match TRBD2. Germline values: CDR1 SQVTM, CDR2 ANQGSEA. The V and J ends lost 6 bases and 3 bases, in that order; junction bases with no gene match: 1. This CDR3 is 12 amino acids long. CDR3 sequence: CSVGGDTGELFF. The CDR3 DNA follows: TGCAGCGTGGGAGGGGACACCGGGGAGCTGTTTTTT.

The J gene is TRBJ1-1, the V gene TRBV9; D not resolved. CDR1 SGDLS and CDR2 YYNGEE come from the germline V gene. V lost 4 bases and J 3 bases, leaving 19 bases between the germline ends. The CDR3 is made up of 16 amino acids. CDR3 residues: CASSIQPTSRDTEAFF. CDR3 DNA: TGTGCCAGCAGCATCCAACCGACAAGCCGGGACACTGAAGCTTTCTTT.

The chain is built from TRBV20-1 and TRBJ2-3; TRBD2 matches 14 bases. CDR1 and CDR2 from the germline V gene are DFQATT and SNEGSKA (reference sequence). The CDR3 contains 16 residues. V dropped 6 bases and J dropped 5; count of bases not matched to a gene: 10. CDR3 sequence reads: CSAKGLAGGMGDTQYF. The CDR3 DNA follows: TGCAGTGCCAAAGGACTAGCGGGAGGAATGGGAGATACGCAGTATTTT.

The V gene is TRBV7-9, the J gene TRBJ2-7; 7 nucleotides line up with TRBD2. V lost 1 base to trimming and J lost 5 bases; unmatched junction nucleotides: 8. The CDR3 runs to 15 residues. Germline CDR1 SEHNR, CDR2 FQNEAQ (reference sequence). CDR3 nucleotide sequence: TGTGCCAGCAGCTTAGGGCGTGGCGGGAGTAACGAGCAGTACTTC. This encodes CASSLGRGGSNEQYF.

The chain recombines TRBV20-1 with TRBJ1-2; 7 positions match TRBD1. CDR3 length: 13 amino acids. V was pared by 4 bases and J by 0 bases, with 2 bases of the junction left unmatched. The germline gives CDR1 DFQATT, CDR2 SNEGSKA (reference sequence). CDR3 amino acids: CSAMTGTNYGYTF. In DNA, the CDR3 is TGCAGTGCTATGACAGGGACTAACTATGGCTACACCTTC.

A few counts support this clonotype. The chain employs TRBV4-2 and TRBJ2-7; 12 bases are shared with TRBD2. The CDR3 has 17 residues. Germline CDR1 is LGHNA and CDR2 is YNFKEQ. Trimming removed 5 bases from V and 3 bases from J; junction bases left unmatched: 11. DNA for the CDR3: TGTGCCAGCAGCGCCCGGACTCGACTAGCGGGAGACTACGAGCAGTACTTC. It translates to CASSARTRLAGDYEQYF.

This clonotype has only a few counts. This sequence joins TRBV10-3 and TRBJ2-7; D is uncertain. Germline loops: CDR1 ENHRY, CDR2 SYGVKD. The CDR3 sequence is 12 residues long. V gave up 2 bases and J gave up 5 bases, with 7 bases separating them. For the CDR3, the DNA is TGTGCCATCAGTGAGAGCGTGGACGAGCAGTACTTC. It specifies CAISESVDEQYF.

The chain couples TRBV29-1 to TRBJ2-2; D may be TRBD2 (7 bases). Trimming removed 0 bases from V and 0 bases from J, with 17 bases in between. The CDR3 spans 18 residues. CDR1 SQVTM and CDR2 ANQGSEA come from the germline V gene. In DNA form, the CDR3 reads TGCAGCGTTGAAGATAGGGGGGGGACATTTTCGAACACCGGGGAGCTGTTTTTT. Encoded protein: CSVEDRGGTFSNTGELFF.

This clonotype was found a few times. The DNA for the CDR3 is TGTGCCAGCAGCAAAAAAACGGGACTAGCGGCCACCTACGAGCAGTACTTC. Its translation is CASSKKTGLAATYEQYF. The V gene is TRBV11-2, the J gene TRBJ2-7; 11 bases match TRBD2. The ends lost 5 bases at V and 2 bases at J; junction bases unmatched: 11. Germline loops: CDR1 SGHAT, CDR2 FQNNGV. The CDR3 totals 17 residues.

The chain carries TRBV12-5 and TRBJ1-1, with D unclear. Per germline, CDR1 LGHNT and CDR2 FRNRAP. The CDR3 spans 13 residues. The V gene lost 3 bases and the J gene lost 0 bases, with 5 bases spanning the gap. The CDR3 loop reads CASGFGLNTEAFF. CDR3 DNA sequence: TGTGCTAGTGGTTTTGGACTGAACACTGAAGCTTTCTTT. Together with reference TRBV12-5 and TRBJ1-1, the CDR3 gives the full variable domain: DARVTQTPRHKVTEMGQEVTMRCQPILGHNTVFWYRQTMMQGLELLAYFRNRAPLDDSGMPKDRFSAEMPDATLATLKIQPSEPRDSAVYFCASGFGLNTEAFFGQGTRLTVV.

The rearrangement joins TRBV3-1 to TRBJ1-1; D possibly corresponds to TRBD1 (6 bases). Deletions cut 7 bases from V and 2 bases from J, with 14 bases between. There are 14 residues in the CDR3. Germline CDR1 and CDR2: LGHDT and YNNKEL (reference sequence). The CDR3 DNA reads TGTGCCAGCACCGATGTAGGGGGAAACACTGAAGCTTTCTTT. It codes for CASTDVGGNTEAFF.

This clonotype has only a few counts. The chain recombines TRBV2 with TRBJ1-1; D unresolved. The CDR3 runs 15 residues. CDR1 is SNHLY, CDR2 FYNNEI, per germline. Deletions cut 4 bases from V and 5 bases from J, with 17 bases between. The CDR3 DNA reads TGTGCCAGCAGTGTCCCCTTGGCCGAAGGGACTGAAGCTTTCTTT. Protein product: CASSVPLAEGTEAFF.

The V call is TRBV2, the J call TRBJ2-7; D is tentatively TRBD1 or TRBD2 (5 bases each). Trimming removed 3 bases from V and 2 bases from J, with 11 bases in between. The CDR3 extends over 14 amino acids. Germline V gene lookup returns CDR1 SNHLY and CDR2 FYNNEI. For the CDR3, the DNA is TGTGCCAGCAGTGATCAGAGGGGACCCTACGAGCAGTACTTC. Protein: CASSDQRGPYEQYF.

The chain recombines TRBV2 with TRBJ2-3; D is uncertain. V was shortened by 7 bases and J by 1 base, with 18 bases between the two germline ends. This CDR3 region has 16 residues. Germline lookup yields CDR1 SNHLY and CDR2 FYNNEI. This CDR3 reads CASIPLSRTGTDTQYF. CDR3 DNA sequence: TGTGCCAGCATCCCACTGTCCCGGACCGGCACAGATACGCAGTATTTT.

The rearrangement joins TRBV20-1 to TRBJ2-3; TRBD2 agrees at 7 bases. Germline CDR1 is DFQATT and CDR2 is SNEGSKA (reference sequence). This CDR3 contains 17 residues. Trimming cost V 0 bases and J 4 bases; bases outside gene matches: 13. The CDR3 sequence: CSARDPGLGGAPDTQYF. CDR3 DNA sequence: TGCAGTGCTAGAGATCCCGGACTAGGTGGGGCCCCAGATACGCAGTATTTT.

This clonotype has just a few counts. The V gene is TRBV5-5, the J gene TRBJ1-2; D is uncertain. The V and J ends lost 0 bases and 0 bases respectively, with 9 bases between them. Germline V gene sequence: CDR1 SGHKS, CDR2 YYEKEE (reference sequence). CDR3 length: 15 residues. The CDR3 here is CASSLGARPNYGYTF. The DNA for the CDR3 is TGTGCCAGCAGCTTGGGGGCCAGACCTAACTATGGCTACACCTTC.

This sequence joins TRBV19 and TRBJ2-1, with D possibly TRBD1 on 6 matching bases. CDR3 length equals 15 residues. Trimming pared 7 bases from V and 4 bases from J, leaving 17 bases between. Germline V gives CDR1 LNHDA, CDR2 SQIVND (reference sequence). The CDR3 here is CASTLSAQGYNEQFF. In DNA form, the CDR3 reads TGTGCCAGTACCCTTTCCGCGCAGGGGTACAATGAGCAGTTCTTC.

This chain links TRBV20-1 with TRBJ1-1; D gene ambiguous. This CDR3 is 11 amino acids long. Trimming took 6 bases from V and 5 from J, leaving 10 bases between them. Germline-derived CDR1 and CDR2 are DFQATT and SNEGSKA (reference sequence). The CDR3 spells CSARTGTEAFF. In DNA, the CDR3 is TGCAGTGCGCGAACCGGGACTGAAGCTTTCTTT.

The V gene is TRBV27, the J gene TRBJ2-7; D remains ambiguous. Germline CDR1 and CDR2: MNHEY and SMNVEV (reference sequence). The CDR3 has 13 residues. The V end was cut by 3 bases, the J end by 2 bases, with 8 bases between. In DNA, the CDR3 is TGTGCCAGCAGTTTTCCAAGGCCCTACGAGCAGTACTTC. It encodes CASSFPRPYEQYF.

The count of this clonotype is one. The chain links TRBV20-1 to TRBJ2-7; maybe TRBD1 (6 bases). V lost 3 bases and J 3 bases, leaving 9 bases between the germline ends. The CDR3 covers 12 residues. Germline assignment: CDR1 DFQATT and CDR2 SNEGSKA (reference sequence). This CDR3 is CSASLGGYEQYF. The CDR3 DNA reads as TGCAGTGCTAGTTTAGGGGGCTACGAGCAGTACTTC.

The DNA of the CDR3 is TGCGCCAGCACCTCGACTAGCGGGCTCTCCTACAATGAGCAGTTCTTC. Its protein is CASTSTSGLSYNEQFF. The chain has TRBV5-1 and TRBJ2-1; 10 positions match TRBD2. Per germline, CDR1 SGHRS and CDR2 YFSETQ. Trimming cost V 6 bases and J 0 bases; bases outside gene matches: 6. CDR3 length: 16 residues.

This clonotype was detected only a few times. The rearrangement joins TRBV7-9 to TRBJ1-4; 7 bases match TRBD1. J was trimmed by 8 bases and V by 3 bases; bases with no gene match: 3. CDR3 length equals 13 residues. From germline, CDR1 is SEHNR and CDR2 FQNEAQ (reference sequence). The CDR3 nucleotides read TGTGCCAGCAGCTTCACGACAGGGGAAAAACTGTTTTTT. Its translation: CASSFTTGEKLFF.

This clonotype was seen more than once but under ten times. The chain combines TRBV2 with TRBJ2-6; D is uncertain. V was cut by 8 bases and J by 4 bases, with 24 bases left in between. Germline V lookup: CDR1 SNHLY, CDR2 FYNNEI. This CDR3 spans 18 amino acids. CDR3 sequence (DNA): TGTGCCAGCGGCCTCGAGGAGACCGGGTTCGCGGGGGCCAACGTCCTGACTTTC. This encodes CASGLEETGFAGANVLTF.